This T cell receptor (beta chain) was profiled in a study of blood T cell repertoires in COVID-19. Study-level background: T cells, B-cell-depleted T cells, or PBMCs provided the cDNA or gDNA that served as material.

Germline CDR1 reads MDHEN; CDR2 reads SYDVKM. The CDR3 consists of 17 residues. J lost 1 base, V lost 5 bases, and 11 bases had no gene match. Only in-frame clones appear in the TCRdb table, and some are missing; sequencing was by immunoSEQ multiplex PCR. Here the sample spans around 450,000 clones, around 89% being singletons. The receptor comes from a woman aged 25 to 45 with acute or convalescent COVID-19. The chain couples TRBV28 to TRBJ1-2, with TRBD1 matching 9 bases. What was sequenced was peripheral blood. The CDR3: CASSKPGQGGSNYGYTF. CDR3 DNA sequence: TGTGCCAGCAGTAAGCCGGGACAGGGAGGGAGTAACTATGGCTACACCTTC.